One sample yielded the 28 T cell receptor beta chains listed below, sequenced in a study of technical replicates of blood from several donors. Profiling relied on immunoSEQ multiplex PCR, and the TCRdb table lists in-frame clones only, not all of them. The repertoire includes 45,000 to 55,000 clones, less than 95% of them detected once, and 0.2% to 0.25% sits in the top ten. The sequenced sample was T cells isolated from PBMCs. These receptors originate from a human donor in good health.

V is TRBV11-2 and J is TRBJ1-2, with 7 bases aligning to TRBD1. CDR3 length: 12 residues. After removal of 0 bases from V and 8 bases from J, the junction contained 0 bases not matched to a gene. Germline V CDR1 and CDR2: SGHAT, FQNNGV. The CDR3 sequence is CASSLEGGGYTF. CDR3 DNA: TGTGCCAGCAGCTTAGAAGGGGGCGGCTACACCTTC.

This sequence joins TRBV7-6 and TRBJ1-4; D is undetermined. The germline V gene has CDR1 SGHVS and CDR2 FNYEAQ. V dropped 4 bases and J dropped 8 bases, with 8 bases sitting between them. The CDR3 length is 12 residues. The CDR3 coding sequence is TGTGCCAGCAGCTCTGTGGAGGAAAAACTGTTTTTT. The encoded protein is CASSSVEEKLFF.

The chain employs TRBV5-1 and TRBJ2-1, with TRBD2 identical over 8 bases. The ends lost 2 bases at V and 7 bases at J; junction bases unmatched: 8. The CDR3 is 15 residues long. The germline CDR1 and CDR2 sequences are SGHRS and YFSETQ. The CDR3 region is CASSLFRREENEQFF. DNA for the CDR3: TGCGCCAGCAGCTTATTTAGGCGGGAGGAGAATGAGCAGTTCTTC. Together with reference TRBV5-1 and TRBJ2-1, the CDR3 gives the full variable domain: KAGVTQTPRYLIKTRGQQVTLSCSPISGHRSVSWYQQTPGQGLQFLFEYFSETQRNKGNFPGRFSGRQFSNSRSEMNVSTLELGDSALYLCASSLFRREENEQFFGPGTRLTVL.

On this clone: This sample includes further DNA sequences coding for the same CDR3. This sequence joins TRBV6-5 and TRBJ1-5, with D possibly TRBD1 on 6 matching bases. This CDR3 is built from 14 residues. V lost 3 bases to trimming and J lost 6 bases, with 12 bases between them. Germline CDR1 reads MNHEY; CDR2 reads SVGAGI. DNA for the CDR3: TGTGCCAGCAGTTATGGAGGGGGGGGTCAGCCCCAGCATTTT. Amino acids: CASSYGGGGQPQHF.

This clone occurred once. The rearrangement links TRBV11-2 to TRBJ2-5; no definite D call. The germline CDR1 and CDR2 sequences are SGHAT and FQNNGV. CDR3 length: 14 residues. Between the trimmed V and J ends, which lost 3 bases and 0 bases, there was a span of 8 bases. DNA of the CDR3: TGTGCCAGCAGCTTGCTTCAGGACCAAGAGACCCAGTACTTC. Its translation is CASSLLQDQETQYF.

The J gene is TRBJ2-2, the V gene TRBV9, with 8 bases matching TRBD1. The CDR3 loop spans 17 amino acids. V shed 3 bases, J shed 0 bases, and the junction held 7 bases outside the gene matches. Looked up from germline, CDR1 is SGDLS and CDR2 is YYNGEE. As DNA, the CDR3 is TGTGCCAGCAGCGAAAATCAGGACAGGGCGAACACCGGGGAGCTGTTTTTT. Protein sequence: CASSENQDRANTGELFF.

The chain links TRBV5-1 to TRBJ2-7; 12 bases align to TRBD2. The germline gives CDR1 SGHRS, CDR2 YFSETQ. V lost 3 bases, J lost 0 bases, and 7 bases stayed unmatched. The CDR3 covers 17 residues. The CDR3 here is CASSSTSGGLGSYEQYF. In DNA form, the CDR3 reads TGCGCCAGCAGCTCTACTAGCGGGGGGTTAGGCTCCTACGAGCAGTACTTC. Using reference TRBV5-1 and TRBJ2-7 for the parts outside the CDR3, the full variable domain is KAGVTQTPRYLIKTRGQQVTLSCSPISGHRSVSWYQQTPGQGLQFLFEYFSETQRNKGNFPGRFSGRQFSNSRSEMNVSTLELGDSALYLCASSSTSGGLGSYEQYFGPGTRLTVT.

The J gene is TRBJ1-3, the V gene TRBV5-1; D unresolved. V dropped 5 bases and J dropped 0 bases, with 18 bases sitting between them. The CDR3 covers 17 residues. Germline V gives CDR1 SGHRS, CDR2 YFSETQ. The CDR3 DNA reads as TGCGCCAGCAGTCACGAGGGCACGGCGAACTCTGGAAACACCATATATTTT. Translating it yields CASSHEGTANSGNTIYF.

CDR3 region: CAISESGQGLTEQYF. The CDR3 DNA sequence: TGTGCCATCAGTGAGTCAGGGCAGGGGTTAACCGAGCAGTACTTC. The chain joins TRBV10-3 to TRBJ2-7, with D possibly being TRBD1 (6 bases). V was pared by 0 bases and J by 6 bases, with 15 bases between. Per the germline V gene, CDR1 is ENHRY and CDR2 is SYGVKD. This CDR3 spans 15 amino acids.

J is TRBJ2-3 and V is TRBV9; 10 positions match TRBD2. After removal of 3 bases from V and 4 bases from J, the junction contained 5 bases not matched to a gene. Germline V gene data show CDR1 as SGDLS and CDR2 as YYNGEE. The CDR3 extends over 15 amino acids. The CDR3 sequence: CASSALGLAADTQYF. The CDR3 DNA is TGTGCCAGCAGCGCGTTAGGACTAGCGGCAGATACGCAGTATTTT.

The chain employs TRBV5-4 and TRBJ2-6; TRBD1 is a possible D gene (6 bases). CDR3 size: 14 residues. Between the trimmed V and J ends, which lost 3 bases and 2 bases, there was a span of 6 bases. Germline CDR1 SGHNT, CDR2 YYREEE (reference sequence). For the CDR3, the DNA is TGTGCCAGCAGCTGGGGGCCTGGGGCCAACGTCCTGACTTTC. Its protein product is CASSWGPGANVLTF. The full variable domain, in which reference TRBV5-4 and TRBJ2-6 provide the parts outside the CDR3, is ETGVTQSPTHLIKTRGQQVTLRCSSQSGHNTVSWYQQALGQGPQFIFQYYREEENGRGNFPPRFSGLQFPNYSSELNVNALELDDSALYLCASSWGPGANVLTFGAGSRLTVL.

This clone was counted only a few times. The chain has TRBV7-9 and TRBJ1-1; a weak D match, TRBD1 (6 bases). Trimming shortened V by 5 bases and J by 8 bases, and 21 bases separated the two germline ends. From germline, CDR1 is SEHNR and CDR2 FQNEAQ (reference sequence). The CDR3 is 15 residues long. The CDR3 region has the DNA TGTGCCAGCAGCCAGAGGGGAGGGGGAGTTTACGAAGCTTTCTTT. Protein product: CASSQRGGGVYEAFF.

This clone was observed a single time. The genes are TRBV5-1 and TRBJ1-2; weak D call: TRBD1 (5 bases). Germline CDR1 and CDR2: SGHRS and YFSETQ. The CDR3 has 15 amino acids. V was clipped by 3 bases and J by 4 bases, with 16 bases between them. The CDR3 nucleotides are TGCGCCAGCAGCTCTTCAGGGTATCCAGGCTATGGCTACACCTTC. Translation: CASSSSGYPGYGYTF.

This clone was counted between two and nine times. The rearrangement joins TRBV10-1 to TRBJ1-1, with D uncertain. The V and J ends lost 1 base and 0 bases respectively, with 6 bases between them. CDR3 length equals 14 residues. Germline values: CDR1 WNHNN, CDR2 SYGVQD (reference sequence). The CDR3 here is CASSEYGVNTEAFF. The DNA for the CDR3 is TGCGCCAGCAGTGAGTACGGGGTGAACACTGAAGCTTTCTTT.

As to this clone: This same CDR3 is encoded by further DNA sequences in the sample. This rearrangement joins TRBV14 to TRBJ1-1; tentatively, D is TRBD1 (6 bases). V was trimmed by 1 base and J by 5 bases, leaving 14 bases between them. Germline CDR1 reads SGHDN; CDR2 reads FVKESK. This CDR3 region has 15 residues. CDR3 loop: CASSQAGGRGTEAFF. The CDR3 nucleotides read TGTGCCAGCAGCCAAGCCGGGGGGCGGGGTACTGAAGCTTTCTTT.

The chain uses TRBV6-5 and TRBJ1-2, with 10 positions matching TRBD1. The CDR3 length is 14 residues. Germline-derived CDR1 and CDR2 are MNHEY and SVGAGI. The V segment lost 6 bases and the J segment 4 bases; nucleotides outside the gene matches: 5. The CDR3 coding sequence is TGTGCCAGCAGCCTGGACAGGGGGGCCTATGGCTACACCTTC. This encodes CASSLDRGAYGYTF.

The rearrangement uses TRBV5-4 and TRBJ1-2; the D is unclear. The CDR3 has 11 residues. Between the trimmed V and J ends, which lost 6 bases and 7 bases, there was a span of 10 bases. Germline CDR1 SGHNT, CDR2 YYREEE (reference sequence). The CDR3 region has the DNA TGTGCCAGCACCGGAGGAGGTGGCTACACCTTC. Translation gives CASTGGGGYTF. The full variable domain, its missing parts supplied by reference TRBV5-4 and TRBJ1-2, is ETGVTQSPTHLIKTRGQQVTLRCSSQSGHNTVSWYQQALGQGPQFIFQYYREEENGRGNFPPRFSGLQFPNYSSELNVNALELDDSALYLCASTGGGGYTFGSGTRLTVV.

This rearrangement joins TRBV5-1 to TRBJ2-7; a possible D gene is TRBD2 (5 bases). Germline V gene sequence: CDR1 SGHRS, CDR2 YFSETQ. V lost 3 bases to trimming and J lost 0 bases, with 19 bases between them. This CDR3 has 17 amino acids. The CDR3 is CASSSTSLALNSYEQYF. In nucleotides, the CDR3 is TGCGCCAGCAGCTCGACGTCTCTAGCACTGAACTCCTACGAGCAGTACTTC.

The chain couples TRBV5-4 to TRBJ2-2; 8 bases are a match to TRBD1. From germline, CDR1 is SGHNT and CDR2 YYREEE (reference sequence). CDR3 size: 17 residues. Trimming at V came to 4 bases and at J to 4 bases, leaving 12 bases not matched to a gene. The CDR3 sequence is CASSGLGTGISTGELFF. In DNA form, the CDR3 reads TGTGCCAGCAGCGGACTGGGGACAGGCATTTCCACCGGGGAGCTGTTTTTT.

The V call is TRBV10-3, the J call TRBJ2-4, with a tentative D call TRBD2 (5 bases). The germline CDR1 and CDR2 sequences are ENHRY and SYGVKD. V was pared by 0 bases and J by 0 bases, with 6 bases between. The CDR3 has 15 amino acids. CDR3 in amino acids: CAISESRGAKNIQYF. In DNA form, the CDR3 reads TGTGCCATCAGTGAGTCCCGGGGAGCCAAAAACATTCAGTACTTC.

The gene calls are TRBV5-1 and TRBJ1-2; D not certain. Germline lookup yields CDR1 SGHRS and CDR2 YFSETQ. The CDR3 has 14 residues. V was cut by 1 base and J by 3 bases, with 10 bases left in between. The CDR3 spells CASSLSASDYGYTF. The CDR3 DNA reads as TGCGCCAGCAGCTTGAGCGCATCCGACTATGGCTACACCTTC. Filled out from reference TRBV5-1 and TRBJ1-2, the complete variable domain reads KAGVTQTPRYLIKTRGQQVTLSCSPISGHRSVSWYQQTPGQGLQFLFEYFSETQRNKGNFPGRFSGRQFSNSRSEMNVSTLELGDSALYLCASSLSASDYGYTFGSGTRLTVV.

The rearrangement uses TRBV14 and TRBJ2-5; a weak D match, TRBD1 (6 bases). This CDR3 contains 16 residues. The germline V gene encodes CDR1 SGHDN and CDR2 FVKESK. V was trimmed by 10 bases and J by 7 bases, leaving 28 bases between them. The CDR3 DNA reads TGTGCCACGTCTGGCGGACAGAAAGACACAAAAGTGACCCAGTACTTC. Amino acids: CATSGGQKDTKVTQYF. Variable domain in full (rest from reference TRBV14 and TRBJ2-5): EAGVTQFPSHSVIEKGQTVTLRCDPISGHDNLYWYRRVMGKEIKFLLHFVKESKQDESGMPNNRFLAERTGGTYSTLKVQPAELEDSGVYFCATSGGQKDTKVTQYFGPGTRLLVL.

The rearrangement links TRBV10-3 to TRBJ2-7, with D maybe TRBD2 (6 bases). V lost 8 bases and J lost 1, with 12 bases in between. Per germline, CDR1 ENHRY and CDR2 SYGVKD. The CDR3 contains 13 residues. Written as DNA, the CDR3 is TGTGCCATCTCGAATCGGGAGTCCTACGAGCAGTACTTC. Amino acid sequence: CAISNRESYEQYF.

This clone appeared a single time. J is TRBJ2-1 and V is TRBV9, with TRBD2 matching over 10 bases. Losses at the gene ends were 0 bases for V and 5 bases for J; bases not matched to a gene: 5. Germline CDR1 is SGDLS and CDR2 is YYNGEE. The CDR3 length is 16 residues. CDR3: CASSVGLAGDDNEQFF. The CDR3 coding sequence is TGTGCCAGCAGCGTAGGGCTAGCGGGAGATGACAATGAGCAGTTCTTC.

The chain is built from TRBV11-3 and TRBJ2-7; perhaps TRBD2 as D (5 bases). The CDR3 loop spans 14 amino acids. With 3 bases removed from V and 6 bases from J, the gap between germline ends came to 15 bases. Germline V gives CDR1 SGHNT, CDR2 YENEEA. The CDR3 DNA reads TGTGCCAGCAGCTTGGAGGTGAGGGTCGCCGAGCAGTACTTC. Translated, it gives CASSLEVRVAEQYF.

The chain combines TRBV18 with TRBJ2-1; weak D call: TRBD1 (5 bases). The CDR3 is 15 amino acids. Trimming removed 3 bases at V and 6 bases at J, with 15 bases between. Germline lookup yields CDR1 KGHSH and CDR2 LQKENI. This chain's CDR3 is CASSPSGQIVNEQFF. The DNA of the CDR3 is TGTGCCAGCTCACCTTCCGGACAAATTGTCAATGAGCAGTTCTTC.

V usage is TRBV5-1 and J usage is TRBJ2-2, with 8 bases fitting TRBD1. Germline V gives CDR1 SGHRS, CDR2 YFSETQ. This CDR3 comprises 16 residues. V dropped 0 bases and J dropped 4; count of bases not matched to a gene: 5. This CDR3 is CASSLGTGRGTGELFF. In DNA form, the CDR3 reads TGCGCCAGCAGCTTGGGGACAGGGAGAGGCACCGGGGAGCTGTTTTTT.

This clone was observed a handful of times. This chain connects TRBV18 to TRBJ1-1; unclear D gene. V lost 3 bases and J lost 8, with 10 bases in between. This CDR3 region has 12 residues. CDR1 is KGHSH, CDR2 LQKENI, per germline. The CDR3 spells CASSPQPTEAFF. In nucleotides, the CDR3 is TGTGCCAGCTCACCCCAACCGACAGAAGCTTTCTTT.